This TCR beta chain was captured by sequencing in a study of control samples from healthy donors and cancer patients (dated by TCRdb to about 2020). Receptor amplification or capture employed the immunoSEQ multiplex PCR assay. TCRdb mirrors the immuneACCESS table, restricted to in-frame sequences. Some clones are absent from its copies; in checked studies, under half trace to an unresolved V gene, and the reason for the others is unknown. The sample contains over 100,000 clones, roughly 90% of them found a single time. Of the sample, 2% to 3% falls within the top ten clones. Remarks on this clone: Its cognate antigen has yet to be identified. No much larger clone is present one base from it, and per-base qualities are unavailable.

The CDR3 covers 14 residues, taking in both the cysteine and the phenylalanine. CDR3 DNA only is kept here, 42 bases in frame from base 1. The chain is assembled from TRBV21-1 and TRBJ2-5; the D call in the table, TRBD1, was not verified against the DNA. TRBV21-1 constitutes a pseudogene. The clonotype originates from a man aged 35-49 years in good health. The sample consisted of blood. The CDR3 protein: CASSLGQGEETQYF. The DNA sequence follows: TGTGCCAGCAGTTTGGGACAGGGAGAAGAGACCCAGTACTTC.